Presented here are 13 T cell receptor beta chains from one specimen sequenced in a study of blood T cell repertoires in COVID-19. The data were produced by immunoSEQ multiplex PCR, yet TCRdb's version contains in-frame clones alone and is incomplete. The sample lists roughly 18,000 clones, roughly 84% occurring once. Source material: peripheral blood. These receptors were obtained from a man between 35 and 55 years old with active COVID-19.

V and J are TRBV5-1 and TRBJ2-2, with 10 bases identical to TRBD1. V lost 4 bases to trimming and J lost 7 bases; unmatched junction nucleotides: 10. CDR1 and CDR2 (germline): SGHRS, YFSETQ. The CDR3 has 16 amino acids. DNA of the CDR3: TGCGCCAGCAGCGATATACGACAGGGGGCGAACGGGGAGCTGTTTTTT. As protein: CASSDIRQGANGELFF.

V and J are TRBV5-4 and TRBJ2-7; TRBD1 might be the D (5 bases). The ends were cut back, 4 bases at V and 0 bases at J, with 8 bases in the middle. The germline V gene has CDR1 SGHNT and CDR2 YYREEE (reference sequence). This CDR3 comprises 13 residues. This chain's CDR3 is CASSPDNSYEQYF. The CDR3, as DNA: TGTGCCAGCAGCCCGGACAACTCCTACGAGCAGTACTTC.

J is TRBJ1-2 and V is TRBV14, with 8 bases fitting TRBD1. CDR1 SGHDN and CDR2 FVKESK come from the germline V gene. V shed 3 bases, J shed 7 bases, and the junction held 4 bases outside the gene matches. The CDR3 length is 13 residues. CDR3 DNA sequence: TGTGCCAGCAGCCATCCCGACAGGGGTGGCTACACCTTC. Translating it yields CASSHPDRGGYTF.

The rearrangement joins TRBV4-2 to TRBJ1-3, with 8 bases lining up with TRBD1. The germline V gene has CDR1 LGHNA and CDR2 YNFKEQ. This CDR3 has 16 residues. With 0 bases clipped from V and 8 bases from J, the junction kept 9 bases outside the gene matches. The CDR3: CASSQDLSRGHDTIYF. Written as DNA, the CDR3 is TGTGCCAGCAGCCAAGATCTCAGCAGGGGGCATGACACCATATATTTT.

The V gene is TRBV28, the J gene TRBJ2-7; a possible D gene is TRBD2 (6 bases). Trimming stripped 4 bases from V and 3 bases from J, with 13 bases between. The germline V gene has CDR1 MDHEN and CDR2 SYDVKM. The CDR3 loop spans 14 amino acids. The CDR3 loop is CASSWWGGNYEQYF. The DNA for the CDR3 is TGTGCCAGCAGTTGGTGGGGAGGAAACTACGAGCAGTACTTC. The variable domain in full, with the rest retrieved from reference TRBV28 and TRBJ2-7, is DVKVTQSSRYLVKRTGEKVFLECVQDMDHENMFWYRQDPGLGLRLIYFSYDVKMKEKGDIPEGYSVSREKKERFSLILESASTNQTSMYLCASSWWGGNYEQYFGPGTRLTVT.

This clone is medium-sized within its sample. In the same sample, other DNA sequences code for this CDR3. This chain uses TRBV27 with TRBJ2-3; 7 positions agree with TRBD1. Trimming removed 5 bases from V and 5 bases from J; junction bases left unmatched: 7. The CDR3 consists of 14 residues. CDR1 is MNHEY, CDR2 SMNVEV, per germline (reference sequence). The CDR3 region has the DNA TGTGCCAGCAGTCCGAGGGACAGCCTAGATACGCAGTATTTT. This encodes CASSPRDSLDTQYF.

This chain uses TRBV9 with TRBJ2-1; the match to TRBD1 covers 10 bases. The CDR3 is 15 residues long. Unmatched junction bases numbered 3, after V lost 0 bases and J lost 6 bases. Per germline, CDR1 SGDLS and CDR2 YYNGEE. CDR3 loop: CASSVAGQGTNEQFF. CDR3 nucleotide sequence: TGTGCCAGCAGCGTAGCGGGACAGGGGACCAATGAGCAGTTCTTC.

The chain carries TRBV4-1 and TRBJ2-2; D might be TRBD1 (5 bases). Germline V gene data show CDR1 as MGHRA and CDR2 as YSYEKL. V shed 4 bases and J shed 1 base, with 13 bases lying between them. The CDR3 sequence is 16 residues long. The CDR3, as DNA: TGCGCCAGCAGCCCCGGACATACCAGGAACACCGGGGAGCTGTTTTTT. Translation: CASSPGHTRNTGELFF.

The rearrangement joins TRBV6-5 to TRBJ1-5, with TRBD1 matching over 7 bases. Germline V gives CDR1 MNHEY, CDR2 SVGAGI. After removal of 6 bases from V and 2 bases from J, the junction contained 7 bases not matched to a gene. This CDR3 is 15 amino acids long. Written as DNA, the CDR3 is TGTGCCAGCAGAACACAGGGGTCGCGCAATCAGCCCCAGCATTTT. This encodes CASRTQGSRNQPQHF.

This rearrangement joins TRBV30 to TRBJ1-5, with 7 nucleotides matching TRBD1. Germline values: CDR1 GTSNPN, CDR2 SVGIG (reference sequence). The CDR3 has 14 residues. After removal of 3 bases from V and 6 bases from J, the junction contained 8 bases not matched to a gene. The chain's CDR3 is CAWSRGSGVQPQHF. The CDR3 region has the DNA TGTGCCTGGAGCAGGGGGTCTGGGGTTCAGCCCCAGCATTTT.

This chain links TRBV4-1 with TRBJ2-7, with a possible D match to TRBD2 (6 bases). V shed 1 base and J shed 2 bases, with 6 bases lying between them. The CDR3 loop spans 13 amino acids. Germline values: CDR1 MGHRA, CDR2 YSYEKL. The CDR3 protein is CASSQGTTYEQYF. CDR3 DNA: TGCGCCAGCAGCCAAGGGACTACCTACGAGCAGTACTTC.

CDR3 in amino acids: CASSPQSVRGPDNEQFF. CDR3 bases: TGTGCCAGCTCACCACAATCCGTCAGGGGTCCTGACAATGAGCAGTTCTTC. V gene TRBV18 combines with J gene TRBJ2-1, with D maybe TRBD1 (6 bases). In germline, CDR1 is KGHSH, CDR2 LQKENI. This CDR3 has 17 residues. Trimming stripped 1 base from V and 5 bases from J, with 18 bases between.

The chain carries TRBV12-3 or TRBV12-4 and TRBJ1-5; D not certain. V was pared by 7 bases and J by 2 bases, with 9 bases between. This CDR3 comprises 13 residues. DNA for the CDR3: TGTGCCAGCATGTTGGTAGGCAATCAGCCCCAGCATTTT. Its protein product is CASMLVGNQPQHF.